This record concerns one TCR beta chain sequence. There is no known antigen for this receptor. Within one base of it there is no much larger clone, and no base qualities were kept. The cohort consisted of 600 or so healthy bone marrow donors. At the time of sampling, every cohort member was nominally healthy, though immune exposures that went unrecorded were likely present. The donor was CMV seropositive and belonged to the group of 250 to 300 seropositive cohort members. A peripheral blood sample was collected from each donor, and TCR beta sequencing was performed on peripheral blood mononuclear cells. The Qiagen DNeasy Blood Extraction Kit was used to extract genomic DNA from the blood cell samples. Per the germline V gene, MDHEN is the CDR1 and SYDVKM is the CDR2. The trim is 2 bases for V and 3 bases for J, with a gap of 8 bases between the germline ends. The CDR3 starts with the cysteine, ends with the phenylalanine, and has 14 residues. Of all the DNA, just the CDR3 is kept, 42 bases in frame from base 1.

This entry belongs to a study of cytomegalovirus exposure and HLA in healthy donors (dated by TCRdb to the late 2010s). Some background on the complete study: An earlier analysis of roughly 500 of the donors reported roughly 300 Gb of sequence data and some 120 million unique TCR beta sequences from some 180 million T cells. The study was designed to test whether signatures of past pathogen exposure could be identified by cataloging public T cell receptors. The later analysis used no new phenotypic data to find candidate immune exposures, relying instead on TCR beta sequences and their occurrence across donors. Among about 370 genotyped donors of the cohort, an average of approximately 240,000 unique TCR beta nucleotide sequences was sequenced per donor, of which roughly 17% were non-productive. Every discovery cohort repertoire had been produced on one sequencing platform. Genome-wide SNP genotypes for about 55% of the roughly 670 donors were used in a later genetic analysis, which treated that subset as a discovery cohort. Donor age, sex, ethnicity and CMV serostatus were compiled alongside the repertoire data. The T cell repertoires of around 730 subjects were profiled by immunosequencing and related to cytomegalovirus serostatus. Along with the roughly 670-subject first cohort, a separate validation cohort of around 120 different subjects was used. Four or five DR-DQ haplotypes were handled as single units for association and clustering because linkage in the cohort was strong. Among the roughly 390 genotyped donors, more than 70% belonged to the genetic ancestry cluster associated with self-reported Caucasian donors. About 300 gigabases of sequencing data and roughly 90 million unique TCR sequences were included in an early release covering over 600 HLA-typed donors. High-throughput TCR immunosequencing, statistical association of individual TCRs with disease status, and machine learning were combined to predict cytomegalovirus infection status. The number of typed donors differed by locus: about 620-640 for A, B, C, DRB1 and DQB1; 500 to 550 for DQA1; some 610 for DPA1; and 400 to 480 for DPB1. In an earlier analysis of 500 to 650 of the donors, high-throughput TCR beta sequencing was used to judge whether each TCR beta V gene segment behaved as functional or pseudogenic. To study patterns of TCR occurrence, a later analysis re-analyzed previously published TCR beta repertoires from under 750 donors and added high-resolution HLA genotyping. Both class I and class II loci were covered by HLA typing, at four-digit resolution. Overall study results and their limits: In a later analysis, TCR association rates were found to vary across HLA loci, with the most associated TCRs seen for DRB1 alleles and the fewest for HLA-C alleles. A later analysis found that most CMV-associated TCR beta chains appeared HLA-restricted, with HLA associations seemingly driven largely by CMV exposure. In an earlier analysis of roughly 560 of the donors, most TCR beta V segments were observed in productive rearrangements about 87% or about 30% of the time, broadly matching IMGT annotations. Assigning TCR associations to individual alleles was difficult when HLA alleles, especially DR and DQ, strongly co-occurred. In a later analysis, HLA-associated TCR beta chains showed more clonal expansion and lower generation probabilities than non-associated chains that were equally common. V-gene and J-gene trimming of TCR beta chains was associated with a missense DCLRE1C variant in a later genetic analysis, and the association was replicated in an independent cohort. The classifier was reported to diagnose cytomegalovirus status with high specificity and sensitivity in both the original cohort and the validation cohort. Most TCR sequences were seen in very few donors, while some public TCRs were found in many individuals. Specific HLA alleles were associated with roughly 17,000 TCR beta sequences at a false discovery rate of 0.05 in a later analysis. The authors suggested that the approach could potentially be extended to other disease states and immunological phenotypes. The cohort was sequenced for TCR beta chains only, and without alpha or paired-chain data the features that could be detected were limited. Some IMGT-functional V segments, including TRBV6-2 and TRBV6-3, could not be told apart with the 87-base-pair reads, so those segments were excluded. HLA typing was unavailable for some donors at each locus, so association tests used only the typed subset. A few of the identified cytomegalovirus-associated TCR beta chains were confirmed in vitro to be specific for cytomegalovirus antigens. Several of the top co-occurrence clusters appeared to be linked to parvovirus B19, influenza, CMV and Epstein-Barr virus, according to a later analysis. Compared with the 666-donor mean, donors in an Asian-associated ancestry cluster had fewer N-insertions in productive TCRs, according to a later genetic analysis. CMV serostatus was the only immune exposure information available for the cohort. Because counts were too low, under 20 rarely observed V segments, including chromosome 9 orphons, were left out of the earlier analysis of 587 of the donors. Sequencing depth was assumed to be roughly uniform across donors in the presence/absence analyses, though that assumption may not hold. Linkage disequilibrium might explain the correlated functional status among segregating V segments, but an unknown experimental factor could not be ruled out. The sequencing pipeline was judged likely to have produced a cluster of highly shared sequence variants as a technical artifact. In the study, roughly 160 TCR beta chains were listed as associated with cytomegalovirus. A further reported finding was that TCR beta sequences accurately predicted the HLA-A and HLA-B alleles for most subjects in the first cohort.

To prepare the library, the immunoSEQ multiplex PCR assay was applied. The multiplex PCR relied on a mix of 60 forward primers for TCR Vbeta segments and 13 reverse primers for TCR Jbeta segments. Amplification of the CDR3 region of rearranged TCR beta genes was performed with a multiplex PCR assay on genomic DNA. On the Illumina HiSeq System, the amplified TCR beta libraries were sequenced as 87-base-pair reads. The paper's processing steps were these. A later analysis tallied roughly 76 million unique TCR beta chains across the 700 or so repertoires, and about 12 million of those chains were shared by two or more donors. To remove PCR and sequencing errors, raw reads were error-corrected and collapsed into unique sequences using a nearest-neighbor algorithm that merged closely related sequences. CDR3 sequences were aligned to IMGT reference sequences to assign V, D and J gene segments. Each retained sequence needed at least a six-nucleotide match to both a V gene segment and a J gene segment. Rearrangements were classified as productive when the CDR3 lacked stop codons and remained in frame with V and J, and all other rearrangements were classified as non-productive. Following IMGT convention, CDR3 was defined as the stretch from the second conserved V-encoded cysteine to the conserved J-encoded phenylalanine. The earlier analysis of 500 to 750 of the donors excluded any sequence lacking an unambiguous match to a single V gene segment. In an earlier analysis of some 590 of the donors, a V segment was called functional when productive rearrangements were above 56.7%, and segregating when the standard deviation between donors exceeded 5%. A statistical classification framework was developed to diagnose cytomegalovirus status using the catalog of TCR beta chain sequences. A later analysis assigned V and J genes by comparing TCR nucleotide sequences with IMGT/GENE-DB human TR gene sequences. Using the TCRdist pipeline, a later analysis assigned CDR3 sequences along with most-parsimonious VDJ recombination scenarios. In a later analysis, every TCR beta chain was defined by the combination of its CDR3 amino acid sequence and its V-gene family, and reads without a unique V-gene family were dropped. In a later analysis, fewer than 600 highly shared, low-generation-probability nucleotide sequences were removed to address suspected cross-contamination and a sequencing artifact. For each public chain, a later analysis derived a clonal expansion index from normalized ranks of inferred template counts within each repertoire. A later analysis computed generation probabilities with a VDJ recombination model fitted to out-of-frame rearrangements, and checked the results against IGoR. In a later analysis, TCR-TCR, TCR-HLA and TCR-CMV co-occurrence was scored with hypergeometric tests, and a repertoire-size bias correction was applied to TCR pairs. In a later analysis, false discovery rates were estimated by permuting HLA or CMV assignments 20 times. In a later analysis, co-occurring TCRs were grouped with DBSCAN, and TCRdist sequence similarity was added when clustering was performed within HLA-allele-positive subsets. For co-occurrence clustering, repertoires with fewer than 30,000 or more than 120,000 public chains were excluded, along with five repertoires with anomalous nucleotide sharing. Sourced from immuneACCESS, this table was stored by TCRdb with only in-frame sequences that have V and J called. A share of the clones is absent; for the studies checked, an unresolved V gene accounts for under half, and the remainder has no known explanation. That table supplies the V and J calls and clone size; D and trimming were determined from the DNA. This sample holds fewer than 150,000 clones; about 80% were observed only once. The top ten hold about 32% of the sample.

The rearranged chain carries TRBV28 and TRBJ1-5, and possibly TRBD1, on 5 matching bases. This clonotype originated in a man between 60 and 75 years old in good health and CMV-seropositive. The specimen sequenced was PBMCs. The DNA is TGTGCCAGCAGTTTAGGGGGGGACAATCAGCCCCAGCATTTT. Translation gives CASSLGGDNQPQHF.